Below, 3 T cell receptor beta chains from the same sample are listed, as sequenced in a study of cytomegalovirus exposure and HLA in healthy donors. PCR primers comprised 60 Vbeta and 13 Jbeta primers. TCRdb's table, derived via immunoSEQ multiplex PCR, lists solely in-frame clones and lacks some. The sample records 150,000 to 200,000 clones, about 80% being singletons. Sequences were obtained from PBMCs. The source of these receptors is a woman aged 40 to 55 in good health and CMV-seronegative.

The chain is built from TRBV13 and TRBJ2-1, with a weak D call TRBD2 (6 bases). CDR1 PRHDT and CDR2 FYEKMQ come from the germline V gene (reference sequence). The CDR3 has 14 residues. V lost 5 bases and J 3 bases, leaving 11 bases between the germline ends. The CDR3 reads CASSPGLLYNEQFF. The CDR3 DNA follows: TGTGCCAGCAGCCCGGGACTCCTCTACAATGAGCAGTTCTTC.

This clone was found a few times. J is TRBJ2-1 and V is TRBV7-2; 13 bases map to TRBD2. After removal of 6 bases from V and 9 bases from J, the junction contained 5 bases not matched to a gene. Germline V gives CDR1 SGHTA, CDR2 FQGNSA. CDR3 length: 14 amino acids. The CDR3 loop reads CASRTSGRVSEQFF. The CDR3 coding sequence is TGTGCCAGCAGAACTAGCGGGAGGGTAAGTGAGCAGTTCTTC.

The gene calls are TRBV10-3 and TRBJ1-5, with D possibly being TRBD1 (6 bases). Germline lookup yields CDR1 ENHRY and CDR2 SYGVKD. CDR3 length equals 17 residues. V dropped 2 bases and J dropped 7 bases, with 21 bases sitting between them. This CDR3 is CAISESPAAGARQPQHF. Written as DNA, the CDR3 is TGTGCCATCAGTGAGAGCCCAGCGGCGGGGGCTCGGCAGCCCCAGCATTTT.